The next 5 T cell receptor beta chains were all read from a single sample in a study of vaccination and CD4 T cells after COVID-19. With the Oncomine TCR Beta short-read assay, DNA from cultured CD4+ T cells was sequenced. TCRdb independently ran MiXCR on the PCR reads; one entry per CDR3 protein. The sample consists of about 17,000 distinct CDR3 sequences, roughly 45% of them appearing once. The antigens of these receptors remain unknown. Stated treatment: roughly 10-day PBMC culture with coronavirus spike peptide pools or control peptides (ViraFEST assay). The sample in question was CD4+ T cells from blood, cultured in vitro, obtained before SARS-CoV-2 vaccination. All receptors derive from a human donor who had recovered from COVID-19.

Only a few counts were recorded for this clonotype. The V gene is TRBV20-1, the J gene TRBJ1-1; D unresolved. This CDR3 is built from 15 residues. Germline loops: CDR1 DFQATT, CDR2 SNEGSKA (reference sequence). Trimming removed 0 bases from V and 6 bases from J, with 17 bases in between. DNA of the CDR3: TGCAGTGCTAGAGAAAAGGACGGATGGGGATCTGAAGCTTTCTTT. Its translation: CSAREKDGWGSEAFF.

The chain joins TRBV6-1 to TRBJ1-2, with 9 bases fitting TRBD1. The CDR3 is 17 amino acids. V gave up 3 bases and J gave up 3 bases; unmatched junction bases: 11. Germline CDR1 MNHNS, CDR2 SASEGT. The CDR3, as DNA: TGTGCCAGCAGTGACGGTGGGCGACAGGGGGGGGACTATGGCTACACCTTC. This gives the protein CASSDGGRQGGDYGYTF.

This clonotype was seen more than once but under ten times. The rearrangement joins TRBV28 to TRBJ1-5, with 9 bases identical to TRBD1. This CDR3 region has 15 residues. The V and J ends lost 5 bases and 7 bases, in that order; junction bases with no gene match: 9. The germline V gene has CDR1 MDHEN and CDR2 SYDVKM. As DNA, the CDR3 is TGTGCCAGCAGTGGGGGACAGGGAGGTTCGCAGCCCCAGCATTTT. It encodes CASSGGQGGSQPQHF.

V usage is TRBV27 and J usage is TRBJ2-1; 11 nucleotides align to TRBD2. The CDR3 is made up of 17 amino acids. CDR1 and CDR2 from the germline V gene are MNHEY and SMNVEV (reference sequence). V was clipped by 2 bases and J by 1 base; unmatched bases: 4. CDR3 in DNA: TGTGCCAGCAGTTTACTGAGACTAGCGGGATCCTACAATGAGCAGTTCTTC. This gives the protein CASSLLRLAGSYNEQFF.

The V and J genes are TRBV25-1 and TRBJ1-6; D is ambiguous. This CDR3 is 12 amino acids long. V lost 3 bases, J lost 8 bases, and 5 bases lay in between. The germline V gene has CDR1 MGHDK and CDR2 SYGVNS. Here the CDR3 reads CASSDSYSPLHF. The CDR3 nucleotides are TGTGCCAGCAGTGACTCCTATTCACCCCTCCACTTT.